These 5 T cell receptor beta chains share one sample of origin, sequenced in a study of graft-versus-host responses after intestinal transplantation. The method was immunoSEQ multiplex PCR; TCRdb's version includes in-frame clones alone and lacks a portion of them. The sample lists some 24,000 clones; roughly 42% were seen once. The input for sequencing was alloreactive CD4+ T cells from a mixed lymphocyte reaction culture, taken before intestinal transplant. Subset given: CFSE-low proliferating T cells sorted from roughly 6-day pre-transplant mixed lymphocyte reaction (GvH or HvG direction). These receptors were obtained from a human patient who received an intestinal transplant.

The chain's CDR3 is CASSPDSLNEQFF. CDR3 nucleotide sequence: TGTGCCAGCAGCCCCGACAGTCTCAATGAGCAGTTCTTC. The chain recombines TRBV7-9 with TRBJ2-1; possibly TRBD1 for D (5 bases). This CDR3 region has 13 residues. CDR1 is SEHNR, CDR2 FQNEAQ, per germline (reference sequence). V was shortened by 5 bases and J by 6 bases, with 11 bases between the two germline ends.

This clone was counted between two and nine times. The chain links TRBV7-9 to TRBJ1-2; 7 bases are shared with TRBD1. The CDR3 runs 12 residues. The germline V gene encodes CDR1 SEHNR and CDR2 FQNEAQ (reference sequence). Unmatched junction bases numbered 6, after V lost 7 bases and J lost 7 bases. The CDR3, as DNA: TGTGCCAGCACGCAGGGGGTTTTTGGCTACACCTTC. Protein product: CASTQGVFGYTF.

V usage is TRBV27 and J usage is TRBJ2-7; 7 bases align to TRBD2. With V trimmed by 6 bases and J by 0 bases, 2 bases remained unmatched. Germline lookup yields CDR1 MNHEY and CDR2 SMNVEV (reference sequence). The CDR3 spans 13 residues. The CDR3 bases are TGTGCCAGCAGGCGCGGGAGCTCCTACGAGCAGTACTTC. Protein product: CASRRGSSYEQYF.

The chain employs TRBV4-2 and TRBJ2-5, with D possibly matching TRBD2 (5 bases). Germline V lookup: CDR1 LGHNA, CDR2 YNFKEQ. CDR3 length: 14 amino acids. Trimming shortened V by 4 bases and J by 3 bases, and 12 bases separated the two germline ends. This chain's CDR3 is CASSPPDGKETQYF. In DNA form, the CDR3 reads TGTGCCAGCAGCCCGCCGGACGGGAAAGAGACCCAGTACTTC.

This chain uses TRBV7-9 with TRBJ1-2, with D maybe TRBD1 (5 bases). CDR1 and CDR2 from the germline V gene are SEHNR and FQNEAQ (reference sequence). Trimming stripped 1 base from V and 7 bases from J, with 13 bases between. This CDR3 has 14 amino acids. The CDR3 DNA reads TGTGCCAGCAGCTTAGACAGGACTATTCGTGGCTACACCTTC. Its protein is CASSLDRTIRGYTF.